This TCR beta chain was profiled in a study of blood T cell repertoires in COVID-19. Study context: T cells, B-cell-depleted T cells, or PBMCs provided the cDNA or gDNA that served as material.

Recruits, aged roughly 18 to 89 years, lived in about two dozen US areas. Clinical history reported by participants formed the basis on which cohorts were assigned. This clone was observed once. Additional DNA sequences in this sample encode the identical CDR3. V was clipped by 1 base and J by 1 base, with 4 bases between them. Germline-derived CDR1 and CDR2 are SEHNR and FQNEAQ (reference sequence). The CDR3 extends over 13 amino acids. Per the authors' pipeline: Amplified reference gene primers provided the basis for estimating nucleated cell counts. Data came from immunoSEQ multiplex PCR; TCRdb stores just in-frame clones and leaves some out. The V and J calls and clone size are taken from that table; D and trimming were inferred from the DNA. Here the sample spans roughly 150,000 clones, 80% to 85% being singletons.

This chain connects TRBV7-9 to TRBJ1-1, with D hard to call. The sample was PBMCs or T cells enriched from blood (not recorded which). The receptor was derived from a woman aged 50 to 60 who had recovered from COVID-19. Here the CDR3 DNA reads TGTGCCAGCAGCTTAGGAGAGAACACTGAAGCTTTCTTT. Amino acids: CASSLGENTEAFF.